What follows describes a single T cell receptor (beta chain). Its target antigen remains unknown. Base qualities are not at hand, and no much larger clone is one base apart. The sample belongs to a study of memory CD4+ T cells and cytomegalovirus serostatus (dated by TCRdb to about 2019). Regarding the research as a whole: The cohort comprised roughly 35 healthy Belgian adults, 9 CMV seropositive and some 24 CMV seronegative. To replicate a published TCR-based CMV serostatus classifier, the researchers sequenced the CD4+ memory TCRbeta repertoires of a Belgian cohort whose cytomegalovirus serostatus was known. Here is what the overall study found, with its caveats: Unlike the original study, which covered naive and memory CD4+ and CD8+ populations, the Belgian study sequenced only CD4+CD45RO+ memory cells. Results were interpreted as suggesting that the CMV-associated TCR signature is largely present in the CD4+ memory repertoire. Of under 200 previously reported CMV-associated TCRbeta sequences, approximately 70 appeared in the CD4+ memory repertoires, each in one to five individuals. For CMV serostatus prediction, a median bootstrapped AUC of approximately 0.95 was reached with the original framework, and a median bootstrapped AUC of approximately 0.89 was reached with a US-trained random forest. On the Belgian cohort, the classifier based on the original framework reached a median bootstrapped AUC of approximately 0.94, with a 95% CI of 0.76-1.00.

The CDR3 runs 12 residues from the cysteine to the phenylalanine. Kept here is only the CDR3 DNA, which spans 36 bases and is read in frame from base 1. V is shortened by 6 bases, J by 8 bases, and the region joining them spans 11 bases. According to the germline V gene, CDR1 reads MDHEN and CDR2 reads SYDVKM. Genomic DNA was extracted from sorted cells with the Quick-DNA Microprep Kit. TCRbeta DNA was amplified with the immunoSEQ hsTCRbeta kit following the manufacturer's protocol. TCRbeta libraries were sequenced on an Illumina MiSeq instrument. Regarding the original processing steps: Once out-of-frame sequences had been removed, 2,204,828 distinct TCRbeta sequences were left, which works out to an average of about 67,000 per individual. Two values were used to score each individual: the count of some 150 previously reported CMV-associated TCRbeta sequences and the total count of productive distinct TCRbeta sequences. A beta-binomial model was reimplemented in Python, and scikit-learn random forests with default parameters were trained on data from the US cohort. Classifier performance on the Belgian cohort was reported as the median AUC with percentile confidence intervals calculated over 10,000 bootstrap iterations. Imported from immuneACCESS, the table was reduced by TCRdb to in-frame sequences with V and J called. These copies leave out some clones; in studies compared against another copy, an unresolved V gene accounts for under half, and the cause of the remainder is not known. That table is the source of V, J and clone size, and D and trimming were worked out from the DNA. The sample includes about 73,000 clones, with under 80% observed a single time. The ten top clones hold 2.5% to 3% of the sample.

A FACSAria II was used to sort memory CD4+ T cells, defined as single viable CD3+CD4+CD8-CD45RO+ cells. CMV serostatus was determined with a Roche Elecsys assay detecting serum IgG against CMV pp150, pp28, p38 and p52. After thawing, total CD4+ T cells were enriched by positive selection with CD4 magnetic microbeads. The samples came from a different study that was designed specifically to examine the CD4+ T cell memory repertoire. Following standard operating procedures, peripheral blood mononuclear cells were isolated and cryopreserved, while serum was kept at -80 degrees C. The staining used CD3-PerCP (BW264/56), CD4-APC (RPA-T4), CD45RO-PE (UCHT1) and CD8-Pacific Orange (3B5) antibodies, and Sytox blue was used to exclude non-viable cells.

The chain was built from TRBV28 and TRBJ2-1; the D gene is possibly TRBD1 or TRBD2, with 5 bases matching each. This TCR was sampled from an adult in good health and CMV-seropositive. The sequenced sample was memory CD4+ T cells from blood. The DNA sequence is given as TGTGCCAGCAGCGAGGGGTTACATGAGCAGTTCTTC. This encodes CASSEGLHEQFF.